The 18 T cell receptor beta chains listed next were all sequenced from one sample in a study of early T cells in non-severe SARS-CoV-2 infection. A single record per CDR3 protein comes from TCRdb applying MiXCR to the 5' RACE reads. The data contain about 35,000 distinct CDR3 sequences, about 4.7% of them seen just once; the ten biggest clones take up 11% to 15%. The sample consisted of whole blood. Source of these receptors: an adult who was a healthcare worker with PCR-confirmed SARS-CoV-2 infection or an uninfected control (not recorded which).

Only a few counts were recorded for this clonotype. The chain joins TRBV10-2 to TRBJ1-5, with TRBD1 matching 7 bases. Losses at the gene ends were 3 bases for V and 4 bases for J; bases not matched to a gene: 3. The CDR3 is 14 amino acids. CDR1 and CDR2 (germline): WSHSY, SAAADI. CDR3 nucleotide sequence: TGCGCCAGCAGTGACAGGGGGGGGAATCAGCCCCAGCATTTT. Its translation is CASSDRGGNQPQHF.

This clonotype was counted ten times or more. The V gene is TRBV12-5, the J gene TRBJ2-1; 13 bases agree with TRBD2. CDR1 and CDR2 (germline): LGHNT, FRNRAP. The J segment lost 6 bases and the V segment lost 1 base, leaving 3 bases of the junction unmatched. The CDR3 contains 16 residues. CDR3: CASGLELAGGLNEQFF. The CDR3 nucleotides read TGTGCTAGTGGTTTGGAACTAGCGGGGGGGCTCAATGAGCAGTTCTTC.

V and J are TRBV5-4 and TRBJ1-6; D remains unclear. Trimming took 3 bases from V and 2 from J, leaving 6 bases between them. The CDR3 consists of 14 residues. Germline-derived CDR1 and CDR2 are SGHNT and YYREEE (reference sequence). The CDR3 coding sequence is TGTGCCAGCAGCTCCGAGGCCTATAATTCACCCCTCCACTTT. This sequence encodes CASSSEAYNSPLHF.

There are many counts of this clonotype. The V call is TRBV4-2, the J call TRBJ2-7; TRBD1 agrees at 7 bases. J lost 3 bases, V lost 1 base, and 6 bases had no gene match. The CDR3 extends over 15 amino acids. CDR1 is LGHNA and CDR2 is YNFKEQ in the germline V gene. Here the CDR3 reads CASSQVWDSVYEQYF. The CDR3 DNA is TGTGCCAGCAGCCAAGTCTGGGACAGTGTCTACGAGCAGTACTTC.

This clonotype was detected a few times. The J gene is TRBJ2-6, the V gene TRBV7-8; D unresolved. The CDR3 loop spans 16 amino acids. Germline V lookup: CDR1 SGHVS, CDR2 FQNEAQ. The ends were cut back, 2 bases at V and 4 bases at J, with 12 bases in the middle. The CDR3 protein is CASSLLSWQGANVLTF. The CDR3 DNA reads as TGTGCCAGCAGCTTACTTTCGTGGCAAGGGGCCAACGTCCTGACTTTC.

This clonotype has a handful of counts. The CDR3 nucleotides read TGTGCCAGCTCACTCTCCCTCGGCTCCCGGGACCTTACTTCCTACGAGCAGTACTTC. It translates to CASSLSLGSRDLTSYEQYF. The V and J genes are TRBV18 and TRBJ2-7, with D perhaps being TRBD1 or TRBD2 (5 bases each). Per germline, CDR1 KGHSH and CDR2 LQKENI. Trimming shortened V by 4 bases and J by 1 base, and 26 bases separated the two germline ends. The CDR3 consists of 19 residues.

The table lists this clonotype with a few counts. The chain uses TRBV9 and TRBJ2-3, with D possibly called TRBD1 or TRBD2 (5 bases each). With 4 bases removed from V and 2 bases from J, the gap between germline ends came to 20 bases. Germline V lookup: CDR1 SGDLS, CDR2 YYNGEE. This CDR3 has 17 amino acids. The CDR3 nucleotides are TGTGCCAGCAGCCCACATGGGGACCACTTCTACACAGATACGCAGTATTTT. Translation: CASSPHGDHFYTDTQYF.

This sequence joins TRBV12-3 or TRBV12-4 and TRBJ1-1; D may be TRBD1 (6 bases). CDR3 length equals 15 residues. The V end was cut by 7 bases, the J end by 3 bases, with 18 bases between. Here the CDR3 reads CASTVRGSGDTEAFF. The CDR3 region has the DNA TGTGCCAGCACCGTGAGGGGGTCGGGGGACACTGAAGCTTTCTTT.

The chain links TRBV18 to TRBJ1-4, with TRBD1 matching over 7 bases. This CDR3 has 15 residues. Per germline, CDR1 KGHSH and CDR2 LQKENI. V shed 5 bases and J 2 bases; nucleotides not matched to a gene: 5. CDR3 nucleotides: TGTGCCAGCTCAACCGGGACAGCCACTAATGAAAAACTGTTTTTT. It translates to CASSTGTATNEKLFF.

The rearrangement joins TRBV21-1 to TRBJ2-3; TRBD1 is the table's D call and was not checked against the DNA. TRBV21-1 is a pseudogene locus. The CDR3 sequence is 17 residues long. The CDR3 loop is CASSKALGVVDSDTQYF. In nucleotides, the CDR3 is TGTGCCAGCAGCAAAGCGCTGGGGGTGGTTGATTCAGATACGCAGTATTTT.

Ten or more counts support this clonotype. The chain couples TRBV5-1 to TRBJ2-7; TRBD1 or TRBD2 may be the D gene (5 bases each). Germline loops: CDR1 SGHRS, CDR2 YFSETQ. The CDR3 is made up of 15 amino acids. Trimming stripped 0 bases from V and 3 bases from J, with 13 bases between. The CDR3 loop reads CASSLAGSKDYEQYF. The CDR3 nucleotides are TGCGCCAGCAGCTTGGCAGGGAGTAAGGACTACGAGCAGTACTTC. The variable domain in full, completed from reference TRBV5-1 and TRBJ2-7, reads KAGVTQTPRYLIKTRGQQVTLSCSPISGHRSVSWYQQTPGQGLQFLFEYFSETQRNKGNFPGRFSGRQFSNSRSEMNVSTLELGDSALYLCASSLAGSKDYEQYFGPGTRLTVT.

This clonotype was picked up a small number of times. The chain combines TRBV3-1 with TRBJ1-1, with no clear D. V lost 4 bases to trimming and J lost 5 bases, with 17 bases between them. Germline CDR1 reads LGHDT; CDR2 reads YNNKEL (reference sequence). The CDR3 covers 15 residues. CDR3 in amino acids: CASSLESVRGTEAFF. Written as DNA, the CDR3 is TGTGCCAGCAGCCTCGAGAGTGTCAGAGGAACTGAAGCTTTCTTT.

This clonotype was seen ten or more times. As DNA, the CDR3 is TGTGCCAGCAGTGAATTCCCGAGCGGTCAGCCCCAGCATTTT. Its protein product is CASSEFPSGQPQHF. The chain has TRBV25-1 and TRBJ1-5; unclear D gene. The germline V gene has CDR1 MGHDK and CDR2 SYGVNS. This CDR3 contains 14 residues. Trimming left V 1 base short and J 6 bases short, with 10 bases between.

There are a few counts of this clonotype. V is TRBV4-2 and J is TRBJ2-1; D is uncertain. Per the germline V gene, CDR1 is LGHNA and CDR2 is YNFKEQ. The CDR3 spans 13 residues. Deletions cut 4 bases from V and 6 bases from J, with 10 bases between. In nucleotides, the CDR3 is TGTGCCAGCAGCCGCGTTGGGGTCAATGAGCAGTTCTTC. Protein: CASSRVGVNEQFF.

This clonotype was counted between two and nine times. The chain carries TRBV7-2 and TRBJ2-1; either TRBD1 or TRBD2 may supply D (6 bases each). V was clipped by 0 bases and J by 4 bases, with 10 bases between them. This CDR3 has 15 residues. Per germline, CDR1 SGHTA and CDR2 FQGNSA. CDR3 sequence: CASSLAGGEYNEQFF. The CDR3 DNA follows: TGTGCCAGCAGCTTAGCGGGGGGCGAGTACAATGAGCAGTTCTTC. Full variable domain (remainder filled in from reference TRBV7-2 and TRBJ2-1): GAGVSQSPSNKVTEKGKDVELRCDPISGHTALYWYRQSLGQGLEFLIYFQGNSAPDKSGLPSDRFSAERTGGSVSTLTIQRTQQEDSAVYLCASSLAGGEYNEQFFGPGTRLTVL.

This clonotype was counted ten times or more. The chain carries TRBV27 and TRBJ1-2; D remains ambiguous. Germline CDR1 and CDR2: MNHEY and SMNVEV (reference sequence). The CDR3 is made up of 15 amino acids. The V and J ends lost 2 bases and 2 bases respectively, with 12 bases between them. Written as DNA, the CDR3 is TGTGCCAGCAGTTTAGCGGCAGGCCTAAACTATGGCTACACCTTC. Encoded protein: CASSLAAGLNYGYTF.

This clonotype was observed at least ten times. The chain combines TRBV19 with TRBJ2-4, with a tentative D call TRBD2 (6 bases). With 5 bases removed from V and 10 bases from J, the gap between germline ends came to 12 bases. Germline V lookup: CDR1 LNHDA, CDR2 SQIVND (reference sequence). This CDR3 is built from 12 residues. For the CDR3, the DNA is TGTGCCAGTAGTGGCGGGGTGGGGATTCAGTACTTC. It translates to CASSGGVGIQYF.

The chain couples TRBV19 to TRBJ1-4; D is ambiguous. Germline loops: CDR1 LNHDA, CDR2 SQIVND (reference sequence). The CDR3 consists of 13 residues. Trimming removed 3 bases at V and 8 bases at J, with 10 bases between. As DNA, the CDR3 is TGTGCCAGTAGTATCCTAAGGGAGGAAAAACTGTTTTTT. Protein: CASSILREEKLFF.